This T cell receptor beta chain was found in a study of cytomegalovirus exposure and HLA in healthy donors. The study's findings and limits: Cytomegalovirus status was reportedly diagnosed by the classifier with high specificity and sensitivity.

About this clone: The target antigen is unknown.

PCR used 60 Vbeta primers and 13 Jbeta primers. Sequenced by immunoSEQ multiplex PCR; TCRdb stores in-frame clones only, minus some. The sample yields 120,000 or so clones, 75% to 90% seen once. The germline V gene has CDR1 MNHEY and CDR2 SVGAGI. V lost 6 bases and J lost 6, with 14 bases in between. The CDR3 runs 13 residues. The chain employs TRBV6-5 and TRBJ1-2; a possible D gene is TRBD1 (5 bases). Input material: PBMCs. The clonotype originates from a man aged 25-45 years in good health and CMV-seropositive. CDR3 nucleotide sequence: TGTGCCAGCAGCCCCGCCATAGGGGATGGCTACACCTTC. Residues: CASSPAIGDGYTF.